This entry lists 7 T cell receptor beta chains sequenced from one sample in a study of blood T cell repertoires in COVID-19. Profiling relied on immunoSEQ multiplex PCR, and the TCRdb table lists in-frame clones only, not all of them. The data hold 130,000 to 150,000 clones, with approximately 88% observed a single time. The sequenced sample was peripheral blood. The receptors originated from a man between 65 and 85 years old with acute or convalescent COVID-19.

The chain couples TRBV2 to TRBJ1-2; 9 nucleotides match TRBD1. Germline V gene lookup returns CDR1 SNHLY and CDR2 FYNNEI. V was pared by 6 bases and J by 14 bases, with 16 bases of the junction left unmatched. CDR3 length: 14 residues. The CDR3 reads CASRPGTGNPFRTF. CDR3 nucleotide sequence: TGTGCCAGCAGGCCCGGGACAGGGAACCCCTTCCGAACCTTC.

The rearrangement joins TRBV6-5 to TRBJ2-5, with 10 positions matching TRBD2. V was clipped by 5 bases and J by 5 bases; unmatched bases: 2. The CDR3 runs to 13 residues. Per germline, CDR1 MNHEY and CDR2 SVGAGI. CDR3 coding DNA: TGTGCCAGCAGTCAGGGACTAGCGGAGACCCAGTACTTC. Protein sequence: CASSQGLAETQYF.

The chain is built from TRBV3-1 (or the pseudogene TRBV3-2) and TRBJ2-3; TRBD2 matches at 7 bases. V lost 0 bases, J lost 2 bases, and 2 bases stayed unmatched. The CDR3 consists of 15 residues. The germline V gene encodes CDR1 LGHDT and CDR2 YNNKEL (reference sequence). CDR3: CASSQDGDYTDTQYF. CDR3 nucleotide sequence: TGTGCCAGCAGCCAAGATGGGGACTACACAGATACGCAGTATTTT.

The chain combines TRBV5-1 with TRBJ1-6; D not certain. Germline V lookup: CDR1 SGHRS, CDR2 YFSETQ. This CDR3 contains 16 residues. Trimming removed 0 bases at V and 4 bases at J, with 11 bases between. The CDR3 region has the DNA TGCGCCAGCAGCTTGGTTGGAGCAAGATATAATTCACCCCTCCACTTT. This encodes CASSLVGARYNSPLHF. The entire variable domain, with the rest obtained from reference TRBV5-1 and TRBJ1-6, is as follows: KAGVTQTPRYLIKTRGQQVTLSCSPISGHRSVSWYQQTPGQGLQFLFEYFSETQRNKGNFPGRFSGRQFSNSRSEMNVSTLELGDSALYLCASSLVGARYNSPLHFGNGTRLTVT.

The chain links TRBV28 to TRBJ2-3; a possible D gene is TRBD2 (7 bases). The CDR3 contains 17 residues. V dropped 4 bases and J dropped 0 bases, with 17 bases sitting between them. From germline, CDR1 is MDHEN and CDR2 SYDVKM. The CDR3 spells CASSSPGDGGSTDTQYF. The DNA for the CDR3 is TGTGCCAGCAGTTCCCCAGGGGACGGGGGGAGCACAGATACGCAGTATTTT. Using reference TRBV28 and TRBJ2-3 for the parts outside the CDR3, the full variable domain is DVKVTQSSRYLVKRTGEKVFLECVQDMDHENMFWYRQDPGLGLRLIYFSYDVKMKEKGDIPEGYSVSREKKERFSLILESASTNQTSMYLCASSSPGDGGSTDTQYFGPGTRLTVL.

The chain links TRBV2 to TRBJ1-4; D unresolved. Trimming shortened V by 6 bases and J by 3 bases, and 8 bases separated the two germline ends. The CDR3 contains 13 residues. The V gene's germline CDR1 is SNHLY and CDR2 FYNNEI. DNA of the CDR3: TGTGCCAGCAGAGACACCGCTAATGAAAAACTGTTTTTT. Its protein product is CASRDTANEKLFF. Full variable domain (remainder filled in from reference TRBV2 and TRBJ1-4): EPEVTQTPSHQVTQMGQEVILRCVPISNHLYFYWYRQILGQKVEFLVSFYNNEISEKSEIFDDQFSVERPDGSNFTLKIRSTKLEDSAMYFCASRDTANEKLFFGSGTQLSVL.

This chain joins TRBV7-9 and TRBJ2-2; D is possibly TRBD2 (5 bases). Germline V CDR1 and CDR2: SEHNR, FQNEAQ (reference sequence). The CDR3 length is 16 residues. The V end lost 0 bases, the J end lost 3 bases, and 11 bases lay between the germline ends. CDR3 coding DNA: TGTGCCAGCAGCTTAGCGTGGGGAGCTGACACCGGGGAGCTGTTTTTT. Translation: CASSLAWGADTGELFF.